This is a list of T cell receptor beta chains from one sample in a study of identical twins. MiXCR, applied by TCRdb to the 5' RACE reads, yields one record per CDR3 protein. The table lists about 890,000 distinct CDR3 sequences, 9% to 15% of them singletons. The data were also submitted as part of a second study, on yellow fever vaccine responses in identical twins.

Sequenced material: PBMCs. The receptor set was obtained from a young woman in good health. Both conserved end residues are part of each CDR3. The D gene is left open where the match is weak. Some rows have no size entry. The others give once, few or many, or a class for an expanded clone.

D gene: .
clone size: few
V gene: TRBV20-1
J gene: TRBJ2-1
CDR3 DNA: TGCAGTGCTAGAGACCTCACTAGGAGGGCAGGTGTCAATGAGCAGTTCTTC
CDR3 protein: CSARDLTRRAGVNEQFF

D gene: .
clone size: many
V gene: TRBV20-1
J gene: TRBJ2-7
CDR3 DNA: TGCAGTGCTAGAATCAACCAGGGGGGCTACGAGCAGTACTTC
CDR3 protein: CSARINQGGYEQYF

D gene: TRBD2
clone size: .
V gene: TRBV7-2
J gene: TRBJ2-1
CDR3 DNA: TGTGCCAGCAGCCCCCCCGGGACTATCCCCAATGAGCAGTTCTTC
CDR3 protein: CASSPPGTIPNEQFF

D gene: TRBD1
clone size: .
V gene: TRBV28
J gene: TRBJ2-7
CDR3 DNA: TGTGCCAGCAGCTCGCCCTGGACAGGGTCGTACGAGCAGTACTTC
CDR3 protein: CASSSPWTGSYEQYF

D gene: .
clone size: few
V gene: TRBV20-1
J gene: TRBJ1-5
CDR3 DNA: TGCAGTGGGTGTTCCGATAGCAATCAGCCCCAGCATTTT
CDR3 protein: CSGCSDSNQPQHF

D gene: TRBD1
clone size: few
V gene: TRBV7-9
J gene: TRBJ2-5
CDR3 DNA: TGTGCCAGCAGCTTAGCCCTAACAGGGGTAGAGACCCAGTACTTC
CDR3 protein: CASSLALTGVETQYF

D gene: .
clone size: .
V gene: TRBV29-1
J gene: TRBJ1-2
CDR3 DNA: TGCAGCGCGCCGGGGGTCTCGGGCTACACCTTC
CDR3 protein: CSAPGVSGYTF

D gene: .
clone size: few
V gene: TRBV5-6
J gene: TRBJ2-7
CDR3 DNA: TGTGCCAGCAGCCCCGGGCAGACTTACTACGAGCAGTACTTC
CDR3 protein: CASSPGQTYYEQYF

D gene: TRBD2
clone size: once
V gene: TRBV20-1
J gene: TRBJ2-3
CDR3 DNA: TGCAGTGCTAAAAAAACTAGCGGGAACACAGATACGCAGTATTTT
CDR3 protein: CSAKKTSGNTDTQYF

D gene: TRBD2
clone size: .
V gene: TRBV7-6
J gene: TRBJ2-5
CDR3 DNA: TGTGCCAGCAGCTTGGGACTAGCTAGTCAAGAGACCCAGTACTTC
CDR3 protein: CASSLGLASQETQYF

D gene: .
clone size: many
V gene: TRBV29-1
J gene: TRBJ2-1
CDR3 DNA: TGCAGCGTTTCCGGGGGCTCCTACAATGAGCAGTTCTTC
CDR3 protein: CSVSGGSYNEQFF

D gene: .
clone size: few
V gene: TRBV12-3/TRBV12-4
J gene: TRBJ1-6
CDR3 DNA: TGTGCCAGCAGAGCGGGCTCCTATAATTCACCCCTCCACTTT
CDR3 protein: CASRAGSYNSPLHF

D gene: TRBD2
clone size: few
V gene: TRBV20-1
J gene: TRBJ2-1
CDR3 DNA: TGCAGTGCAGGTGGGACTAGCGGTTTTTCCTACAATGAGCAGTTCTTC
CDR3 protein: CSAGGTSGFSYNEQFF

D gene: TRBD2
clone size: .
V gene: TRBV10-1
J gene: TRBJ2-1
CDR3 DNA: TGCGCCAGCAGTGAGTCGACTCTGGGACTAGGAAAGGGCAATGAGCAGTTCTTC
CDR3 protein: CASSESTLGLGKGNEQFF

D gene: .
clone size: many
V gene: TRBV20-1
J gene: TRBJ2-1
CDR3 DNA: TGCAGTGCTAGAGACACTAGCCTGGGTGAGCAGTTCTTC
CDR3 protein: CSARDTSLGEQFF

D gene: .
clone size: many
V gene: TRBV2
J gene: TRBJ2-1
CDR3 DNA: TGTGCCAGCAGTGACCTTAGCGCTAGCTCCTACAATGAGCAGTTCTTC
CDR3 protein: CASSDLSASSYNEQFF

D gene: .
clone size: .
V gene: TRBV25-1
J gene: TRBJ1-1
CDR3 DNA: TGTGCCAGCGGACCTTCTTACACTGAAGCTTTCTTT
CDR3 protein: CASGPSYTEAFF

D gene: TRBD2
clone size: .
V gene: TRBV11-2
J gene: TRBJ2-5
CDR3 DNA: TGTGCCAGCAGCGTTAGAGGTGGGACTAGCGGGTACCAAGAGACCCAGTACTTC
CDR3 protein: CASSVRGGTSGYQETQYF

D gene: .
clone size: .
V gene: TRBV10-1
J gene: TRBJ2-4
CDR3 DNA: TGCGCCAGCAGTGACATCGGGGGCTCCAAAAACATTCAGTACTTC
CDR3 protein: CASSDIGGSKNIQYF

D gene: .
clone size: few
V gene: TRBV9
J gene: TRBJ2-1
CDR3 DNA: TGTGCCAGCAGCGGTGGGGGCCCTCCCTACAATGAGCAGTTCTTC
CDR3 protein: CASSGGGPPYNEQFF

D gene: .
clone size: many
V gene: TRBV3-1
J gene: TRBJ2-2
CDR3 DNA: TGTGCCAGCAGCCAAGGCATCGGGGAGCTGTTTTTT
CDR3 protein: CASSQGIGELFF

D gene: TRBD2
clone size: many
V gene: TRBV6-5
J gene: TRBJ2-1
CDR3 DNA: TGTGCCAGCAGTTTCAAACTAGCGGGAGACTACAATGAGCAGTTCTTC
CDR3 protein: CASSFKLAGDYNEQFF

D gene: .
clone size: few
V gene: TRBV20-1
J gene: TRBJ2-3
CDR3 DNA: TGCAGTGCTAGCCCTGGATCGGGCACAGATACGCAGTATTTT
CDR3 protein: CSASPGSGTDTQYF

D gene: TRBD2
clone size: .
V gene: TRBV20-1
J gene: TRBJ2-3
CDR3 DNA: TGCAGTGCTAGACCACTAGCGGGAAACACAGATACGCAGTATTTT
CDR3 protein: CSARPLAGNTDTQYF

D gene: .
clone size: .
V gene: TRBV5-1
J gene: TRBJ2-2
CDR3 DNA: TGCGCCAGCAGCGCGGGGCGAGGGACCGGGGAGCTGTTTTTT
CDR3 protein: CASSAGRGTGELFF

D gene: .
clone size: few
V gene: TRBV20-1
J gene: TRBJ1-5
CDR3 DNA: TGCAGTGCTAGAGATGGGGAGGCGAGCAATCAGCCCCAGCATTTT
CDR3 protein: CSARDGEASNQPQHF

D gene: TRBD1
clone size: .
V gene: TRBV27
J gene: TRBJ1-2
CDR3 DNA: TGTGCCAGCAGTCCAGGACAGGCCGGGGGCTACACCTTC
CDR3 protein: CASSPGQAGGYTF

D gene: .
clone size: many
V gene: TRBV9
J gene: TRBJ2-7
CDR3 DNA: TGTGCCAGCAGCCCCCGGGACACCTACGAGCAGTACTTC
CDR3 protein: CASSPRDTYEQYF

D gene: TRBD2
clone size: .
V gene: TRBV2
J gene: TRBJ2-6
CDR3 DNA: TGTGCCAGCAGTGGTCGCGGGGGGGACCCTGGGGCCAACGTCCTGACTTTC
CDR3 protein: CASSGRGGDPGANVLTF

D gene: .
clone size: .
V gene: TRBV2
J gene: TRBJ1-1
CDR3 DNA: TGTGCCCCGCAGGGAGGGGGGAGTACTGAAGCTTTCTTT
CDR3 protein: CAPQGGGSTEAFF

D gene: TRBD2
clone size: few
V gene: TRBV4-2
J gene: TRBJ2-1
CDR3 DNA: TGTGCCAGCAGCCAAGACGGGACTAGCGGATTAGATGAGCAGTTCTTC
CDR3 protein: CASSQDGTSGLDEQFF

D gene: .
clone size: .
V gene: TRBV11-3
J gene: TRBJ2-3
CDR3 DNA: TGTGCCAGCAGCCCCAGGGGGGGCGATACGCAGTATTTT
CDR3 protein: CASSPRGGDTQYF

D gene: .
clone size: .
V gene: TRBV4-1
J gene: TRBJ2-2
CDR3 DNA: TGCGCCAGCAGCCAAAACACCGGTGACACCGGGGAGCTGTTTTTT
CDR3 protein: CASSQNTGDTGELFF

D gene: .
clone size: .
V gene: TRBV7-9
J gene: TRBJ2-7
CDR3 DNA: TGTGCCAGCAGCTTATCTCTCGGGCGCTACGAGCAGTACTTC
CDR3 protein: CASSLSLGRYEQYF

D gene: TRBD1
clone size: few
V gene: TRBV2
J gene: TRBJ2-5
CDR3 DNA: TGTGCCAGCTCAGCAACAGGGACAGGGGGAGGAGAGACCCAGTACTTC
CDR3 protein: CASSATGTGGGETQYF

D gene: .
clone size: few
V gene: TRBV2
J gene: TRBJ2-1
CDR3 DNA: TGTGCCCGATCACCCGGGAAGCAGTTCTTC
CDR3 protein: CARSPGKQFF

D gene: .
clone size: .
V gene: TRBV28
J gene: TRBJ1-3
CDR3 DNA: TGTGCCAGCAGGGACAGATACTCTGGAAACACCATATATTTT
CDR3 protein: CASRDRYSGNTIYF

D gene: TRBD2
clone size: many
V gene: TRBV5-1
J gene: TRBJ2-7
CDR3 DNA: TGCGCCAGCAGCTTGGTAGACAGACTAGCGGTGGGCTACGAGCAGTACTTC
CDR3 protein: CASSLVDRLAVGYEQYF

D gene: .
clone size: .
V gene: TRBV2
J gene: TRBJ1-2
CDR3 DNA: TGTGCCAGCAGTGAAGGCCCCAGCAGCTATGGCTACACCTTC
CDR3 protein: CASSEGPSSYGYTF

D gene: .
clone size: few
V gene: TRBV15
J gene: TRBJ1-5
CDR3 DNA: TGTGCCACCAGCAGAGTCCGGGAGAGCAATCAGCCCCAGCATTTT
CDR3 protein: CATSRVRESNQPQHF

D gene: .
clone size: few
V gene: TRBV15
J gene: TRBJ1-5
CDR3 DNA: TGTGCCACCAGCCCAGCCGGGGTCTATAGCAATCAGCCCCAGCATTTT
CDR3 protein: CATSPAGVYSNQPQHF

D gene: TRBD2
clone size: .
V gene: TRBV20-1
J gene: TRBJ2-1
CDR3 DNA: TGCAGTGCTAGAGGCGGGGTAGCGGGAGGGTACAATGAGCAGTTCTTC
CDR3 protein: CSARGGVAGGYNEQFF

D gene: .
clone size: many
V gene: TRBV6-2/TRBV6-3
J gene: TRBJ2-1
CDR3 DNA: TGTGCCAGCGGCCCTCCGTTCGGCAATGAGCAGTTCTTC
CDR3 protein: CASGPPFGNEQFF

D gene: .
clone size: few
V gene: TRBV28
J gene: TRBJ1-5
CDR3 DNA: TGTGCCAGCAGTGCAAATCAGCCCCAGCATTTT
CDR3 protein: CASSANQPQHF

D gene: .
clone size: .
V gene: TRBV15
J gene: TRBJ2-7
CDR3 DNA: TGTGCCACCAGCAGAGATGGGGGCGAGCAGTACTTC
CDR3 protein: CATSRDGGEQYF

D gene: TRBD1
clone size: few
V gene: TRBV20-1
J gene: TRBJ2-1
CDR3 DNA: TGCAGTGCTTGGGCAGGGGGAATCGGTGAGCAGTTCTTC
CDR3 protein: CSAWAGGIGEQFF

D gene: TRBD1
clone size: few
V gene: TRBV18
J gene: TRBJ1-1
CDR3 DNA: TGTGCCAGCCGGGGACAGGGACAGGCTGAAGCTTTCTTT
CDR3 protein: CASRGQGQAEAFF

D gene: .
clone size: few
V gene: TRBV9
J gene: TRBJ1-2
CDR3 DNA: TGTGCCAGCAGCCCTTTAGGCCTAGCTAACTATGGCTACACCTTC
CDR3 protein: CASSPLGLANYGYTF

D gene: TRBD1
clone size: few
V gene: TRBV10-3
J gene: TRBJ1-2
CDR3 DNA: TGTGCCATCAGCACCGACAGGGACTATGGCTACACCTTC
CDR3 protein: CAISTDRDYGYTF

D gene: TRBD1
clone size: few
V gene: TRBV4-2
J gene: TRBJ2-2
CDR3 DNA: TGTGCCAGCAGCCAGGATCACGAGGGACAGTTCGCGAACACCGGGGAGCTGTTTTTT
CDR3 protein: CASSQDHEGQFANTGELFF

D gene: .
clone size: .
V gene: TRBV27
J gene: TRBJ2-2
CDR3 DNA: TGTGCCAGCAAGATGGTCAGGCCGGGGGACACCGGGGAGCTGTTTTTT
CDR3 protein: CASKMVRPGDTGELFF

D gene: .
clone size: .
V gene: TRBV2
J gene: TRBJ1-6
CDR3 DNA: TGTGCCAGCACAAGGGCAGGGGCCAATTCACCCCTCCACTTT
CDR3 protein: CASTRAGANSPLHF

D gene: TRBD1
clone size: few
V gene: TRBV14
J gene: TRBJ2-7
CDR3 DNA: TGTGCCAGCAGCCAAGGACAGGGCCGACTTCTTTACTACGAGCAGTACTTC
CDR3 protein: CASSQGQGRLLYYEQYF

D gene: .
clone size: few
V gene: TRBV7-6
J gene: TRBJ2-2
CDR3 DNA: TGTGCCAGCGGGGGGCCCTCCGGGGAGCTGTTTTTT
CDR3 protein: CASGGPSGELFF

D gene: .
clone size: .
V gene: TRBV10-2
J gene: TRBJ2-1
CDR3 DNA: TGCGCCTCTTCAATCGTTGATGAGCAGTTCTTC
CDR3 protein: CASSIVDEQFF

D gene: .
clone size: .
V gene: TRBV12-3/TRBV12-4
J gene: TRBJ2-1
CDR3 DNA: TGTGCCAGCAGTTTTGACCGAGGGGGAGGGAATGAGCAGTTCTTC
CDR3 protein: CASSFDRGGGNEQFF

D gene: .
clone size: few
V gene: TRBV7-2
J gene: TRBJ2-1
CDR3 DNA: TGTGCCAGCAGCCCACCCAGTATCCGAGACAATGAGCAGTTCTTC
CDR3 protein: CASSPPSIRDNEQFF

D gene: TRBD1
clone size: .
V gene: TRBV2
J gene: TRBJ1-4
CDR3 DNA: TGTGCCAGCAGTGGGACAGGGGCTATCGAAAAACTGTTTTTT
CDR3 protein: CASSGTGAIEKLFF

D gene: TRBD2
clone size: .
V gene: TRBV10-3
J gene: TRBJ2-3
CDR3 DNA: TGTGCCATCAGTGAGCCTTCGGGGCTAGCGGACACAGATACGCAGTATTTT
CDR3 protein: CAISEPSGLADTDTQYF